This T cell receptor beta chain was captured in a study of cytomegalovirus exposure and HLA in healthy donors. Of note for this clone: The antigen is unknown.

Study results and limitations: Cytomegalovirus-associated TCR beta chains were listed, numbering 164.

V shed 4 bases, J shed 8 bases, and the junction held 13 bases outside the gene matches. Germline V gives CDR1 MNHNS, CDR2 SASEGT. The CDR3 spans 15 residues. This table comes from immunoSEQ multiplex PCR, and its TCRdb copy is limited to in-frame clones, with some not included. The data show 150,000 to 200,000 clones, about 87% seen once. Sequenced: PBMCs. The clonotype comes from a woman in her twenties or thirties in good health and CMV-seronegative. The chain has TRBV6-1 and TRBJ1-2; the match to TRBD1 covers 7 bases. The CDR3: CASSAAGTAGEGYTF. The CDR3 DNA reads TGTGCCAGCAGTGCTGCCGGGACAGCCGGGGAAGGCTACACCTTC.